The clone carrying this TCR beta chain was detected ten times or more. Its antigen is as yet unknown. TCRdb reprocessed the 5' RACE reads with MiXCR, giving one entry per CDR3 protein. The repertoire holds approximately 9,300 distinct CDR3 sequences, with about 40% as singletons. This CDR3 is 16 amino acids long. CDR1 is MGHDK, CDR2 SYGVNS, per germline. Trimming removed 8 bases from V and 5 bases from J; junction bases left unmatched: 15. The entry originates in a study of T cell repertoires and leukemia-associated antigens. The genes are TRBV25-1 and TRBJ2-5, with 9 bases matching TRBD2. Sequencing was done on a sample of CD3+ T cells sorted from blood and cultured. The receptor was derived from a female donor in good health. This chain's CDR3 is CASQYTSGRLGETQYF. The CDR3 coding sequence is TGTGCCAGCCAATATACTAGCGGGCGTCTGGGGGAGACCCAGTACTTC.